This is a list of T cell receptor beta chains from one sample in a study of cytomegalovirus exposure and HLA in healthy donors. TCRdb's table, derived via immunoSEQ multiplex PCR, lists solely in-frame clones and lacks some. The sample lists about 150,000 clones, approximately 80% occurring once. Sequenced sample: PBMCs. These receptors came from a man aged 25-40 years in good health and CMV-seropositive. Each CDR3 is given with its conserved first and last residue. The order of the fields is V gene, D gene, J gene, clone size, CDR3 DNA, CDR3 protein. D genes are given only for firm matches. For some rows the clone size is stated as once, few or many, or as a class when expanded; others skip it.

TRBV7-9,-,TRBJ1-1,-,TGTGCCAGCAGCATCTCCGGGTCGAACACTGAAGCTTTCTTT,CASSISGSNTEAFF
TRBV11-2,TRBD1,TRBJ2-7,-,TGTGCCAGCAGCTTAGTTTCGGGACAGCGATCCTACGAGCAGTACTTC,CASSLVSGQRSYEQYF
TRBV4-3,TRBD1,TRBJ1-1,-,TGCGCCAGCAGCCAGGAGGACAGGGGGCGAGCGGAAGCTTTCTTT,CASSQEDRGRAEAFF
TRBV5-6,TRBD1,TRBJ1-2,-,TGTGCCAGCAGCGCCGGGACAGGACATACTAACTATGGCTACACCTTC,CASSAGTGHTNYGYTF
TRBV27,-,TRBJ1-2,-,TGTGCCAGCAGTTACTCGGGGTTTCCGACTAAGAATGGCTACACCTTC,CASSYSGFPTKNGYTF
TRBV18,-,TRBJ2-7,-,TGTGCCAGCTCACGTCAGGACGAGCAGTACTTC,CASSRQDEQYF
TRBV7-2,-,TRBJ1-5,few,TGTGCCAGCAGCTTAGAGGTGGGGGGGCCCCAGCATTTT,CASSLEVGGPQHF
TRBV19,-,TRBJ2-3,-,TGTGCCAGTAGTGCTCGCGATGCAGATACGCAGTATTTT,CASSARDADTQYF
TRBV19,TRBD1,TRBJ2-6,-,TGTGCCAGTTCCCGCGATGACAGGGTCTCTGGGGCCAACGTCCTGACTTTC,CASSRDDRVSGANVLTF
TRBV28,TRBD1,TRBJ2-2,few,TGTGCCAGCAGTTTGGACAGGGCGTTTGGCGGGGAGCTGTTTTTT,CASSLDRAFGGELFF
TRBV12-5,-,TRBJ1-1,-,TGTGCTAGTGGTTGGGGGGGGCTGGGAGCGAACACTGAAGCTTTCTTT,CASGWGGLGANTEAFF
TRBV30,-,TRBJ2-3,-,TGTGCCTGGAGTGTACTGGCGGGGAGCACAGATACGCAGTATTTT,CAWSVLAGSTDTQYF
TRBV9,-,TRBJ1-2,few,TGTGCCAGCAGCTCGTCGACGGGTGCTAACTATGGCTACACCTTC,CASSSSTGANYGYTF